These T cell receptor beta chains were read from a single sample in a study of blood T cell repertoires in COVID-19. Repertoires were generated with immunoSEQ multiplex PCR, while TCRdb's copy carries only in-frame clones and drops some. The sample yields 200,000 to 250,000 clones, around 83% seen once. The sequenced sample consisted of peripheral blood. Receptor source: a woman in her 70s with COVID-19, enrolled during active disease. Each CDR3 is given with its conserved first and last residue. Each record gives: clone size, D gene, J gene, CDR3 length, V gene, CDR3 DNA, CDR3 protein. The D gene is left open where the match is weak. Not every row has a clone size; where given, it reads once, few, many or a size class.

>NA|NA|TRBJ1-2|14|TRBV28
TGTGCCAGCAGTTTAGTAGAGGGAACAACTGGCTACACCTTC
CASSLVEGTTGYTF
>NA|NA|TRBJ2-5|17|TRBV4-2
TGTGCCAGCAGCCAAGAAGGGGACAAGTACACTCAAGAGACCCAGTACTTC
CASSQEGDKYTQETQYF
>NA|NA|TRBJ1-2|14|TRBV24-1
TGTGCCACCAGTTCGGACAGCTCTAACTATGGCTACACCTTC
CATSSDSSNYGYTF
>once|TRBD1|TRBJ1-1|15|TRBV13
TGTGCCAGCAGCTTAGGGGACAGGGAAGGCACTGAAGCTTTCTTT
CASSLGDREGTEAFF
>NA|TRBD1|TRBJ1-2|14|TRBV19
TGTGCCAGTAGTACCCTCGGGACAGTCTATGGCTACACCTTC
CASSTLGTVYGYTF
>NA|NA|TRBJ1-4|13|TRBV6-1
TGTGCCACCTCCCGGGCAGGGGCAGAAAAACTGTTTTTT
CATSRAGAEKLFF
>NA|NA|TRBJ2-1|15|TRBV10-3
TGTGCCATCAGTGACCCGTTAGGTTTGAGGGATGAGCAGTTCTTC
CAISDPLGLRDEQFF
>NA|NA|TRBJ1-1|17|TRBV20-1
TGCAGTGCTAGTAACCCCTTTTTGTTTGGGGCGCGGAATGAAGCTTTCTTT
CSASNPFLFGARNEAFF
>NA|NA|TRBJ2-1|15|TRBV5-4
TGTGCCAGCAGCTTGGGGGTGGCTAGCAACAATGAGCAGTTCTTC
CASSLGVASNNEQFF
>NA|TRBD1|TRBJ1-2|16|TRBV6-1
TGTGCCAGCAGTGAAAGAAGAGGACAGGGGATCTATGGCTACACCTTC
CASSERRGQGIYGYTF
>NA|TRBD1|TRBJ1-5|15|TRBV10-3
TGTGCCATCAGTGAGCAGGCAGGGGGCAGGCAGCCCCAGCATTTT
CAISEQAGGRQPQHF
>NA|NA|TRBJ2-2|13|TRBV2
TGTGCCAGCAGGAGAGCGACAGTCGGGGAGCTGTTTTTT
CASRRATVGELFF
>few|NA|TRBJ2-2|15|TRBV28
TGTGCCAGCAGTTCGGACAGGAGGGGCACCGGGGAGCTGTTTTTT
CASSSDRRGTGELFF
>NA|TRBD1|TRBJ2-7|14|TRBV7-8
TGTGCCAGCAGGGTGACAGGGAGCTCCTACGAGCAGTACTTC
CASRVTGSSYEQYF
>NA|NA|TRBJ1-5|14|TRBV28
TGTGCCAGCAGTCCCCGGCGGTTCAATCAGCCCCAGCATTTT
CASSPRRFNQPQHF
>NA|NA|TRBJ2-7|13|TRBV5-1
TGCGCCAGCAGCACACAACAGGGCGGCGAGCAGTACTTC
CASSTQQGGEQYF
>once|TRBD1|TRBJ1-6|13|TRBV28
TGTGCCACTTCGGACAGGGGGCTGTCACCCCTCCACTTT
CATSDRGLSPLHF
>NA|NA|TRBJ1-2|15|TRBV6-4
TGTGCCAGCAGATTATCGGGACTGCGTGACTATGGCTACACCTTC
CASRLSGLRDYGYTF
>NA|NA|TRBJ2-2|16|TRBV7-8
TGTGCCAGCAGCTTAGCTTCCAGCGGGAACACCGGGGAGCTGTTTTTT
CASSLASSGNTGELFF
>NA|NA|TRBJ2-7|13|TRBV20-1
TGCAGTGCTAGTCGGCAGGGGACCCACGAGCAGTACTTC
CSASRQGTHEQYF
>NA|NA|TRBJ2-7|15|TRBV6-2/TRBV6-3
TGTGCCAGCAGTTACATGGACGGGGATTCCTACGAGCAGTACTTC
CASSYMDGDSYEQYF
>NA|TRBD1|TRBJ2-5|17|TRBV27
TGTGCCAGCAGCCCCGACAGGGGGCAAATTAAGGAAGAGACCCAGTACTTC
CASSPDRGQIKEETQYF
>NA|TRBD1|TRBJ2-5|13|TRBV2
TGTGCCAGCAGTGATGGGCAGGGGGCTACCCAGTACTTC
CASSDGQGATQYF
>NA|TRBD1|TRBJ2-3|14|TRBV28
TGTGCCAGCTATGGCCAGGGGGTTGGAGATACGCAGTATTTT
CASYGQGVGDTQYF
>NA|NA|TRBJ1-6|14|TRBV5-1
TGCGCCAGCAGCCCTGCGGGCCCAAATTCACCCCTCCACTTT
CASSPAGPNSPLHF
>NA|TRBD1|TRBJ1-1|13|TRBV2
TGTGCCAGCAGCCGACAGGGGGGTACTGAAGCTTTCTTT
CASSRQGGTEAFF
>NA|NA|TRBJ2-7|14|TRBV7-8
TGTGCCAGCAGCCCCGATTTAGGGGACTACGAGCAGTACTTC
CASSPDLGDYEQYF
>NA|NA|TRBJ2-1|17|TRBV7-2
TGTGCCAGCAGTCCACGGGGAGATTTACCCCCCTACAATGAGCAGTTCTTC
CASSPRGDLPPYNEQFF
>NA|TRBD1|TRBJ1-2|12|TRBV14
TGTGCCAGCAGCCACGGACAGGATGGCTACACCTTC
CASSHGQDGYTF
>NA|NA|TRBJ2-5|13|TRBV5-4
TGTGCCAGCAGCTCCTCTGTACAAGAGACCCAGTACTTC
CASSSSVQETQYF
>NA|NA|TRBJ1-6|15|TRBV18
TGTGCCAGCTCACTTCGGACAGATGGTGATTCACCCCTCCACTTT
CASSLRTDGDSPLHF
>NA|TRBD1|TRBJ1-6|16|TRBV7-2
TGTGCCAGCAGCCCTGATCGGGACAGGGGAAATTCACCCCTCCACTTT
CASSPDRDRGNSPLHF
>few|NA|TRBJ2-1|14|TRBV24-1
TGTGCCACCAGTGACCGCAGCCAGGGGTCGGGGCAGTTCTTC
CATSDRSQGSGQFF
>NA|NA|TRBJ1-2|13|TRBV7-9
TGTGCCAGCAGCCCCACCGGGATCCTGGGCTACACCTTC
CASSPTGILGYTF
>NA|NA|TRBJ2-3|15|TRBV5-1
TGCGCCAGCAGCCGTCAGGGGCCCAGCACAGATACGCAGTATTTT
CASSRQGPSTDTQYF
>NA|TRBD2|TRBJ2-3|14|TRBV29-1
TGCAGCGTCCGCGGGGGGACTAGCAAGGATACGCAGTATTTT
CSVRGGTSKDTQYF
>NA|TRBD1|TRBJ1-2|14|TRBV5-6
TGTGCCAGCAGCTTGGGACAGGGGAAGAGGGGCTACACCTTC
CASSLGQGKRGYTF
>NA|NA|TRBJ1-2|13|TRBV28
TGTGCCAGCAGACCGACCGGGAGGTATGGCTACACCTTC
CASRPTGRYGYTF
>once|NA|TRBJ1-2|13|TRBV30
TGTGCCTGGGCGGGGGGACAATGGCATGGCTACACCTTC
CAWAGGQWHGYTF
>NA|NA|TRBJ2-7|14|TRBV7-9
TGTGCCAGCAGCTTATTACAGGGCTCCTACGAGCAGTACTTC
CASSLLQGSYEQYF
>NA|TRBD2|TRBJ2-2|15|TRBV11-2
TGTGCCAGCAGCTTACCTTCCCGGACTAGCGGGGAGCTGTTTTTT
CASSLPSRTSGELFF
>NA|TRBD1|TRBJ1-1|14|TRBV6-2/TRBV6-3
TGTGCCAGCAGTTACGGACAGGTGAACACTGAAGCTTTCTTT
CASSYGQVNTEAFF
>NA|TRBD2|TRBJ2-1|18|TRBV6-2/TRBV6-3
TGTGCCAGCAGCACCGGTGGACTAGCCCAACCTTACAACGGTGAGCAGTTCTTC
CASSTGGLAQPYNGEQFF
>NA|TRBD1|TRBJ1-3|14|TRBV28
TGTGCCAGTCTTGAAGGGGGCTCGGGAAACACCATATATTTT
CASLEGGSGNTIYF
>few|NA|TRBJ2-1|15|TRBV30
TGTGCCTGGAGTGGTCGGGAGTCGAGGTACAATGAGCAGTTCTTC
CAWSGRESRYNEQFF
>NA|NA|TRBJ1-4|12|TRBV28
TGTGCCATCCGCAGGGTTGGGGAAAAACTGTTTTTT
CAIRRVGEKLFF
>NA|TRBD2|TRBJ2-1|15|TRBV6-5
TGTGCCAGCAGTACCGGGACTAGCGGCTACAATGAGCAGTTCTTC
CASSTGTSGYNEQFF
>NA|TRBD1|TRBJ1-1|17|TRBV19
TGTGCCAGTAGTATTAGGACAGGGATGGGGAAAGTCGCTGAAGCTTTCTTT
CASSIRTGMGKVAEAFF
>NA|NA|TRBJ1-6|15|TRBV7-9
TGTGCCAGCAGCTTAGCGAGCCTTATGTCTTCACCCCTCCACTTT
CASSLASLMSSPLHF
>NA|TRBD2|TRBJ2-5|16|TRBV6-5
TGTGCCAGCAGTTCCGGGAGAGCGGGACGTCAAGAGACCCAGTACTTC
CASSSGRAGRQETQYF
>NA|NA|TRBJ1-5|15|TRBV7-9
TGTGCCAGCAGCAGCCAGGGGAAAGCTCATCAGCCCCAGCATTTT
CASSSQGKAHQPQHF
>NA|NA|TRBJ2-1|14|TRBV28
TGTGCCAGCAGTCTTTCGGGACTTAACAATGAGCAGTTCTTC
CASSLSGLNNEQFF
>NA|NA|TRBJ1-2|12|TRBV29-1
TGCAGCGTGTACAGGGTCAACTATGGCTACACCTTC
CSVYRVNYGYTF
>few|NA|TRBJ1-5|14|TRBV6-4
TGTGCCAGCAACGGCCTAGGGGTTAATCAGCCCCAGCATTTT
CASNGLGVNQPQHF
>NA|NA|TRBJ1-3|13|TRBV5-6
TGTGCCAGCAGCTTCCGACAGGCAAACACCATATATTTT
CASSFRQANTIYF